This T cell receptor beta chain was retrieved from a study of shared clonotypes between healthy human individuals. Overall study results and limits: Generation probabilities of non-shared clonotypes were lower (relative to those shared by all four donors).

In regard to this clone: What it binds is not known.

Deep-level assay runs were performed. Across several immunoSEQ plates, the genomic DNA of each subset was split evenly. Generated by immunoSEQ multiplex PCR, the TCRdb table keeps only in-frame clones and is missing some. Counted here are about 1.1 million clones, 77% occurring once; the ten biggest clones make up approximately 0.95%. Division of CD4+ cells produced a CD45RA+ naive subset and a CD45RA-negative memory subset. Trimming took off 2 bases at V and 6 bases at J, with 8 bases between the two ends. There are 12 residues in the CDR3. CDR1 MNHEY and CDR2 SMNVEV come from the germline V gene (reference sequence).

Source material: memory CD4+ T cells from PBMCs. As for subset: CD45RA-negative fraction. This chain connects TRBV27 to TRBJ2-7, with D perhaps assigned TRBD1 or TRBD2 (6 bases each). This clonotype was obtained from a man aged 18 to 30 in good health. Some clones in this sample may be carry-over from other donors' samples. The CDR3 here is CASSLEGGEQYF. Written as DNA, the CDR3 is TGTGCCAGCAGTTTAGAGGGGGGCGAGCAGTACTTC.